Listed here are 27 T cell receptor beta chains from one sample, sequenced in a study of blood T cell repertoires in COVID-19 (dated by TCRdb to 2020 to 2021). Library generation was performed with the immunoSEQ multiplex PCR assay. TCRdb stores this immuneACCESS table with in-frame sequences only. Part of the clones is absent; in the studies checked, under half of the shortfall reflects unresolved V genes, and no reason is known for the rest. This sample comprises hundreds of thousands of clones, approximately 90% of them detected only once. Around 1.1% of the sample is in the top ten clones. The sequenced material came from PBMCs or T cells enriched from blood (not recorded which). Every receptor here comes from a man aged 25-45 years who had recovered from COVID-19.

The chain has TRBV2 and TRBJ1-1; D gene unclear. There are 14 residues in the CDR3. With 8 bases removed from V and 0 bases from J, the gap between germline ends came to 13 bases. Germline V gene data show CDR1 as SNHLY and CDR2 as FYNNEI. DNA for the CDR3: TGTGCCAGCTTGGACTCTCGCATGAACACTGAAGCTTTCTTT. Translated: CASLDSRMNTEAFF.

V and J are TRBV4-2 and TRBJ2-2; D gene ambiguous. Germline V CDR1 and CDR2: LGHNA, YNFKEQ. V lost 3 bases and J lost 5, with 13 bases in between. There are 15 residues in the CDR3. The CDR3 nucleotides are TGTGCCAGCAGCCATGCCCGAGTAGAAACCGGGGAGCTGTTTTTT. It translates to CASSHARVETGELFF.

In nucleotides, the CDR3 is TGTGCCAGCAGTGTCGGGTTTGGCTACACCTTC. Its translation is CASSVGFGYTF. The chain uses TRBV2 and TRBJ1-2; D unresolved. V was shortened by 4 bases and J by 7 bases, with 7 bases between the two germline ends. The CDR3 covers 11 residues. The germline V gene has CDR1 SNHLY and CDR2 FYNNEI.

The CDR3 reads CASRSDSREQYF. As DNA, the CDR3 is TGTGCCAGCAGGTCGGACTCGAGGGAGCAGTACTTC. The chain recombines TRBV6-5 with TRBJ2-7; possible D gene TRBD2, 5 bases. The CDR3 runs 12 residues. Deletions cut 6 bases from V and 7 bases from J, with 13 bases between. Germline V gives CDR1 MNHEY, CDR2 SVGAGI.

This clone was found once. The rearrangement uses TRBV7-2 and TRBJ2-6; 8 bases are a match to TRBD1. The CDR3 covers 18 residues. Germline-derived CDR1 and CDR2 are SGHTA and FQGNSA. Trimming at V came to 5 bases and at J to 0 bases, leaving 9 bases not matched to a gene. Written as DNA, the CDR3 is TGTGCCAGCAGCCTGATGGACAGGGCTGGCTCTGGGGCCAACGTCCTGACTTTC. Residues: CASSLMDRAGSGANVLTF.

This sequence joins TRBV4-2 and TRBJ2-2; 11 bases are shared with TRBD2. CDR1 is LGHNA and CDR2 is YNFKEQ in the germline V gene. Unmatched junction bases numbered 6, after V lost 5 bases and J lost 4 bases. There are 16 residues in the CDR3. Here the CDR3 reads CASSVLAGDGTGELFF. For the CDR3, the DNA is TGTGCCAGCAGCGTACTAGCGGGAGACGGCACCGGGGAGCTGTTTTTT.

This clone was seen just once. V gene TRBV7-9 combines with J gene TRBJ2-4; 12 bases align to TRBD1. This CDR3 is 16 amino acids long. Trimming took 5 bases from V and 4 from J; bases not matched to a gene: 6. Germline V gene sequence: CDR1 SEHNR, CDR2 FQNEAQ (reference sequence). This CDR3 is CASSPGTGGTKNIQYF. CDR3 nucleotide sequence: TGTGCCAGCAGCCCCGGGACAGGGGGCACGAAAAACATTCAGTACTTC. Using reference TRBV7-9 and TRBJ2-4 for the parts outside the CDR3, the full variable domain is DTGVSQNPRHKITKRGQNVTFRCDPISEHNRLYWYRQTLGQGPEFLTYFQNEAQLEKSRLLSDRFSAERPKGSFSTLEIQRTEQGDSAMYLCASSPGTGGTKNIQYFGAGTRLSVL.

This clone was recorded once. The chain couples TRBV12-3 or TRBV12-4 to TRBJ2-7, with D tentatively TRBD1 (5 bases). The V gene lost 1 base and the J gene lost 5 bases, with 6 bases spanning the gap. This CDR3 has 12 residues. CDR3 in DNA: TGTGCCAGCAGTTTAGTCAGGGACGAGCAGTACTTC. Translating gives CASSLVRDEQYF.

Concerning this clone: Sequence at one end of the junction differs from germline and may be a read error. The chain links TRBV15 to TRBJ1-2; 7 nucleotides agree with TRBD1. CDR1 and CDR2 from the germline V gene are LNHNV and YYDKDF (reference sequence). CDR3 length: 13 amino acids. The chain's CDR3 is CATRRDSNYGYTF. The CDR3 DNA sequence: TGTGCCACCCGCAGGGACAGTAACTATGGCTACACCTTC.

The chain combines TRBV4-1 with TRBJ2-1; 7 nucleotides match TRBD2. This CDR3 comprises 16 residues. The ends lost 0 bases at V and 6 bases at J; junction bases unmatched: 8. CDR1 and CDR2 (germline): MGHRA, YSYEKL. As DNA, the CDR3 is TGCGCCAGCAGCCAAGAAGCTAGCGGTCCTTTCAATGAGCAGTTCTTC. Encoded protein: CASSQEASGPFNEQFF.

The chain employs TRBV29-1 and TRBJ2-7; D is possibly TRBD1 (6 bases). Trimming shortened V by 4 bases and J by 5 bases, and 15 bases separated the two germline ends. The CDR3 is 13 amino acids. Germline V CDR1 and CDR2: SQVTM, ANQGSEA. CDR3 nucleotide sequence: TGCAGCGTTGTGGCAGGGGTTGTCCACGAGCAGTACTTC. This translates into CSVVAGVVHEQYF.

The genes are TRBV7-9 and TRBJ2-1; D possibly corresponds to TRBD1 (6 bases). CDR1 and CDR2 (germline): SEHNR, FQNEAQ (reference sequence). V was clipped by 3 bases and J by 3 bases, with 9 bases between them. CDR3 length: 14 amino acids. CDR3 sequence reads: CASSFRTDYNEQFF. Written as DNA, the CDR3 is TGTGCCAGCAGCTTTAGGACAGACTACAATGAGCAGTTCTTC.

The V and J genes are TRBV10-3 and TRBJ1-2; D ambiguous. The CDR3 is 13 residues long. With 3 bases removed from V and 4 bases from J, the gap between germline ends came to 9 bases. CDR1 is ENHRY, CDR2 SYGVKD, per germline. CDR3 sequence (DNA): TGTGCCATCAGTGATTGGCTGTTCTATGGCTACACCTTC. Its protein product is CAISDWLFYGYTF.

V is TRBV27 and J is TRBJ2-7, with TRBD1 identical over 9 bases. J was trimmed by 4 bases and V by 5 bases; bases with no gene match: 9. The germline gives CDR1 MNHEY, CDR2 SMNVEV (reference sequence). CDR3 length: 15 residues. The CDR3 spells CASSTLTGGKYEQYF. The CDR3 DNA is TGTGCCAGCAGTACGTTGACAGGGGGGAAATACGAGCAGTACTTC.

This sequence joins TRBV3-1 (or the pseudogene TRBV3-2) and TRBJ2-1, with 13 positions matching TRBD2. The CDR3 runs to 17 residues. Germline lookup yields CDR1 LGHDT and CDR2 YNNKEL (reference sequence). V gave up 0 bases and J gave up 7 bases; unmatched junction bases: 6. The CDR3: CASSQERTSGSKNEQFF. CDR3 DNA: TGTGCCAGCAGCCAAGAACGGACTAGCGGGAGCAAAAATGAGCAGTTCTTC.

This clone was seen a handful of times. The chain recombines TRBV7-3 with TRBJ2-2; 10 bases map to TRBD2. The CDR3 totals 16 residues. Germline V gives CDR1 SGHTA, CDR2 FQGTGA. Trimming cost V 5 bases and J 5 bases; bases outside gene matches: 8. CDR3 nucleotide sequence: TGTGCCAGCAGCCCCCTAGCGGGAGAGTCAACCGGGGAGCTGTTTTTT. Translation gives CASSPLAGESTGELFF.

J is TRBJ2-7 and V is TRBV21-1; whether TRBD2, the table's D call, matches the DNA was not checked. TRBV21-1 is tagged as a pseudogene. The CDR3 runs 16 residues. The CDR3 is CASSKRGLAESYEQYF. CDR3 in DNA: TGTGCCAGCAGCAAACGCGGACTAGCGGAGTCCTACGAGCAGTACTTC.

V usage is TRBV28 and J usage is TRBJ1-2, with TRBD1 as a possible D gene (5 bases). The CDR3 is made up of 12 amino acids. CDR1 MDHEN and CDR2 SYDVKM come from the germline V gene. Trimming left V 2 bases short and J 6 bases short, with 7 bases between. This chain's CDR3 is CASSLMTDGYTF. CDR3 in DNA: TGTGCCAGCAGTTTAATGACAGATGGCTACACCTTC.

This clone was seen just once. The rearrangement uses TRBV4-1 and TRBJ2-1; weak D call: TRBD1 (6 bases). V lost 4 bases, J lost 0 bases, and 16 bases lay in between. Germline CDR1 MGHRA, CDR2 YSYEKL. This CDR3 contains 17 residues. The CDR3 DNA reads TGCGCCAGCAGCCCCACTGGGGGCGACCACTCCTACAATGAGCAGTTCTTC. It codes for CASSPTGGDHSYNEQFF.

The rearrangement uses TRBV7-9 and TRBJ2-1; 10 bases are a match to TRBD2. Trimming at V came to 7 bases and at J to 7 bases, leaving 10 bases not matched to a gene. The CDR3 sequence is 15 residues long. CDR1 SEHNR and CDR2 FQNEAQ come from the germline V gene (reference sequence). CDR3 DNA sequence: TGTGCCAGCATTGAAAGCGGGAGGGCCAAGAATGAGCAGTTCTTC. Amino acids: CASIESGRAKNEQFF.

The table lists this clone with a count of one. The CDR3 loop is CASRITGGKNEQYF. The DNA for the CDR3 is TGTGCCAGCAGAATAACAGGGGGAAAAAACGAGCAGTACTTC. The chain carries TRBV27 and TRBJ2-7; 8 bases are a match to TRBD1. V lost 6 bases to trimming and J lost 5 bases; unmatched junction nucleotides: 9. The length of the CDR3 is 14 residues. CDR1 is MNHEY, CDR2 SMNVEV, per germline (reference sequence).

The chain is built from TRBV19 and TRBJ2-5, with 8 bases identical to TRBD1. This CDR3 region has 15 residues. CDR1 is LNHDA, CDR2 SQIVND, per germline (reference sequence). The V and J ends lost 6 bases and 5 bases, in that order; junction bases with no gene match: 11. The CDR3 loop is CASRLSGQGWETQYF. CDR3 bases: TGTGCCAGTAGGCTTTCTGGACAGGGTTGGGAGACCCAGTACTTC.

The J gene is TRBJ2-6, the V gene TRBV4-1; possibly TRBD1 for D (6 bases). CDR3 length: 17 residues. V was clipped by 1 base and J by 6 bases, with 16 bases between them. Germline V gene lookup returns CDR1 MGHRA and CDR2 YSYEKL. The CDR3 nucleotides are TGCGCCAGCAGCCAAGGAGGGATAGAGGGGGTGGCCAACGTCCTGACTTTC. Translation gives CASSQGGIEGVANVLTF.

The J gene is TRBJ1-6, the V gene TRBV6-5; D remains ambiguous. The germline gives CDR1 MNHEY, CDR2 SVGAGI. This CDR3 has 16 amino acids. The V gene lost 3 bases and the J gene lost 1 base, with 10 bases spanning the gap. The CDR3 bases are TGTGCCAGCAGTTATGCATCGAGTTCCTATAATTCACCCCTCCACTTT. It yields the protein CASSYASSSYNSPLHF.

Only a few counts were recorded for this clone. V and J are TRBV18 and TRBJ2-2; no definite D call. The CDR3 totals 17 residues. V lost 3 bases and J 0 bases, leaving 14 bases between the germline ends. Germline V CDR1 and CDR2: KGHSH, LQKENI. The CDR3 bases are TGTGCCAGCTCACCCGCCACGAGCGAGCCGAACACCGGGGAGCTGTTTTTT. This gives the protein CASSPATSEPNTGELFF.

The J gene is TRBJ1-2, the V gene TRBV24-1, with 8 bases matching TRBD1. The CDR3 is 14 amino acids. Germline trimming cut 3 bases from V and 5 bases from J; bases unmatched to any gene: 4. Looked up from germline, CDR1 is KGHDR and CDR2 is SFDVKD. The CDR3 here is CATSDRDRIYGYTF. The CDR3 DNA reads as TGTGCCACCAGTGATCGGGACAGGATATATGGCTACACCTTC.

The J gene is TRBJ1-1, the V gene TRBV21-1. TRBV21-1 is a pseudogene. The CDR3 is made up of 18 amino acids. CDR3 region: CASSNKHVLSVGNTEAFF. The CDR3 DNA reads TGTGCCAGCAGCAACAAGCACGTTTTGAGCGTCGGGAACACTGAAGCTTTCTTT.